These 32 T cell receptor beta chains share one sample of origin, sequenced in a study of cytomegalovirus exposure and HLA in healthy donors. A multiplex PCR was run with 60 Vbeta primers and 13 Jbeta primers. Libraries were prepared by immunoSEQ multiplex PCR; TCRdb keeps only in-frame clonotypes and omits some of them. The repertoire holds 74,000 or so clones, with around 79% as singletons. Sequencing input: PBMCs. The origin of the receptors is a male donor in good health and CMV-seropositive.

This sequence joins TRBV4-1 and TRBJ2-7; 13 bases are a match to TRBD2. Germline trimming cut 0 bases from V and 2 bases from J; bases unmatched to any gene: 13. The CDR3 runs to 20 residues. Per germline, CDR1 MGHRA and CDR2 YSYEKL. The DNA for the CDR3 is TGCGCCAGCAGCCAAGATAGGTCAGGACTAGCGGGAGAGAACCCCTACGAGCAGTACTTC. This sequence encodes CASSQDRSGLAGENPYEQYF.

CDR3 sequence reads: CASSPQGVGNIQYF. The CDR3 DNA is TGCGCCAGCAGCCCCCAAGGGGTAGGAAACATTCAGTACTTC. The V gene is TRBV5-1, the J gene TRBJ2-4; perhaps TRBD1 as D (5 bases). CDR1 is SGHRS and CDR2 is YFSETQ in the germline V gene. This CDR3 comprises 14 residues. The germline V and J ends were trimmed by 4 bases and 6 bases, with 14 bases remaining between them.

The rearrangement uses TRBV10-2 and TRBJ1-1; 7 bases line up with TRBD1. Germline-derived CDR1 and CDR2 are WSHSY and SAAADI. This CDR3 region has 13 residues. Trimming at V came to 6 bases and at J to 10 bases, leaving 11 bases not matched to a gene. The DNA for the CDR3 is TGCGCCAGCAGCCAAGACAGGGTATGGGCAGCTTTCTTT. As protein: CASSQDRVWAAFF.

The chain is built from TRBV9 and TRBJ2-3, with D perhaps TRBD1 (5 bases). The germline V and J ends were trimmed by 2 bases and 3 bases, with 7 bases remaining between them. In germline, CDR1 is SGDLS, CDR2 YYNGEE. The CDR3 contains 13 residues. CDR3 loop: CASSVKGTDTQYF. The CDR3 DNA follows: TGTGCCAGCAGCGTGAAGGGGACAGATACGCAGTATTTT.

CDR3 bases: TGTGCCAGCAGCGCGACAGATTTCTATAATTCACCCCTCCACTTT. Translation: CASSATDFYNSPLHF. The chain has TRBV9 and TRBJ1-6; possibly TRBD1 for D (5 bases). This CDR3 is 15 amino acids long. The V end was cut by 3 bases, the J end by 3 bases, with 10 bases between. Germline CDR1 and CDR2: SGDLS and YYNGEE.

The chain links TRBV7-9 to TRBJ2-1; 7 bases align to TRBD2. This CDR3 spans 18 amino acids. Germline CDR1 and CDR2: SEHNR and FQNEAQ (reference sequence). The V segment lost 4 bases and the J segment 4 bases; nucleotides outside the gene matches: 16. Written as DNA, the CDR3 is TGTGCCAGCAGCTCTAGGACTCTTAGCGGGCTATCGTACAATGAGCAGTTCTTC. Amino acids: CASSSRTLSGLSYNEQFF.

This clone has just one count. This rearrangement joins TRBV6-1 to TRBJ1-4; weak D call: TRBD1 (5 bases). This CDR3 has 16 amino acids. V was cut by 4 bases and J by 5 bases, with 17 bases left in between. CDR1 and CDR2 (germline): MNHNS, SASEGT. The CDR3 DNA follows: TGTGCCAGCAGTGGCGCTAGGGGCGGGGGGAATGAAAAACTGTTTTTT. Translated: CASSGARGGGNEKLFF.

The chain uses TRBV10-3 and TRBJ2-5; the match to TRBD2 covers 11 bases. In germline, CDR1 is ENHRY, CDR2 SYGVKD. This CDR3 contains 15 residues. Trimming removed 4 bases from V and 1 base from J; junction bases left unmatched: 2. Here the CDR3 reads CAISAGLAGQETQYF. The CDR3 DNA follows: TGTGCCATCAGTGCCGGACTAGCGGGCCAAGAGACCCAGTACTTC.

V usage is TRBV11-2 and J usage is TRBJ2-2; no clear D. V lost 0 bases and J lost 4, with 6 bases in between. Looked up from germline, CDR1 is SGHAT and CDR2 is FQNNGV. The CDR3 has 14 amino acids. The CDR3 nucleotides read TGTGCCAGCAGCTTAGATATAGTCACCGGGGAGCTGTTTTTT. It translates to CASSLDIVTGELFF.

This chain connects TRBV7-2 to TRBJ2-5; TRBD2 is a possible D gene (6 bases). CDR3 size: 15 residues. Germline loops: CDR1 SGHTA, CDR2 FQGNSA. Trimming took 1 base from V and 6 from J, leaving 15 bases between them. The CDR3 protein is CASSLVGGEEKTQYF. CDR3 DNA: TGTGCCAGCAGCTTAGTAGGCGGGGAGGAAAAGACCCAGTACTTC.

This clone occurred a few times. The V gene is TRBV19, the J gene TRBJ1-1, with 8 bases identical to TRBD1. J lost 5 bases, V lost 5 bases, and 7 bases had no gene match. This CDR3 spans 14 amino acids. Germline lookup yields CDR1 LNHDA and CDR2 SQIVND (reference sequence). CDR3 sequence: CASSLPQGATEAFF. The CDR3 nucleotides read TGTGCCAGTAGTCTACCTCAGGGGGCTACTGAAGCTTTCTTT.

The gene calls are TRBV5-4 and TRBJ2-2, with a possible D match to TRBD1 (7 bases). V was pared by 4 bases and J by 3 bases, with 16 bases between. The germline CDR1 and CDR2 sequences are SGHNT and YYREEE (reference sequence). The CDR3 totals 16 residues. The CDR3 coding sequence is TGTGCCAGCAGCGTAGCGGCAGGGGGGTACACCGGGGAGCTGTTTTTT. Protein sequence: CASSVAAGGYTGELFF.

CDR3: CASKQGGYGYTF. The CDR3 DNA reads as TGTGCCAGTAAACAGGGTGGATATGGCTACACCTTC. The chain joins TRBV19 to TRBJ1-2, with D perhaps TRBD1 (6 bases). Trimming removed 7 bases at V and 5 bases at J, with 11 bases between. Germline CDR1 reads LNHDA; CDR2 reads SQIVND (reference sequence). This CDR3 is built from 12 residues.

This sequence joins TRBV27 and TRBJ1-5, with D tentatively TRBD1 (5 bases). CDR1 and CDR2 from the germline V gene are MNHEY and SMNVEV (reference sequence). The CDR3 runs 15 residues. V gave up 3 bases and J gave up 2 bases, with 11 bases separating them. The CDR3 loop is CASSLGGRGNQPQHF. CDR3 in DNA: TGTGCCAGCAGTTTGGGGGGACGGGGCAATCAGCCCCAGCATTTT.

CDR3: CASSATVNTEAFF. As DNA, the CDR3 is TGTGCCAGTAGTGCGACAGTGAACACTGAAGCTTTCTTT. The V call is TRBV19, the J call TRBJ1-1; D is possibly TRBD1 (5 bases). Deletions cut 5 bases from V and 0 bases from J, with 7 bases between. Germline V gives CDR1 LNHDA, CDR2 SQIVND (reference sequence). The CDR3 runs to 13 residues.

The chain recombines TRBV28 with TRBJ2-1, with 8 bases matching TRBD2. This CDR3 is built from 14 residues. Germline assignment: CDR1 MDHEN and CDR2 SYDVKM. V shed 3 bases and J 4 bases; nucleotides not matched to a gene: 2. The CDR3 nucleotides read TGTGCCAGCAGTTTTGGCGGGAGGTACAATGAGCAGTTCTTC. It translates to CASSFGGRYNEQFF.

This rearrangement joins TRBV7-2 to TRBJ1-1; D perhaps matches TRBD1 (6 bases). The CDR3 sequence is 13 residues long. Trimming cost V 3 bases and J 7 bases, with 12 bases left between them. From germline, CDR1 is SGHTA and CDR2 FQGNSA. This CDR3 is CASSFNDRFEAFF. In DNA form, the CDR3 reads TGTGCCAGCAGCTTTAATGACAGGTTTGAAGCTTTCTTT. Using reference TRBV7-2 and TRBJ1-1 for the parts outside the CDR3, the full variable domain is GAGVSQSPSNKVTEKGKDVELRCDPISGHTALYWYRQSLGQGLEFLIYFQGNSAPDKSGLPSDRFSAERTGGSVSTLTIQRTQQEDSAVYLCASSFNDRFEAFFGQGTRLTVV.

The rearrangement uses TRBV5-1 and TRBJ2-3; a possible D gene is TRBD1 (6 bases). V lost 0 bases and J lost 2, with 10 bases in between. In germline, CDR1 is SGHRS, CDR2 YFSETQ. The CDR3 has 15 amino acids. The CDR3 DNA follows: TGCGCCAGCAGCTTGGGACAGGTGCCCACAGATACGCAGTATTTT. Encoded protein: CASSLGQVPTDTQYF.

This chain uses TRBV7-2 with TRBJ2-7; D unresolved. The CDR3 has 11 residues. V lost 3 bases, J lost 5 bases, and 5 bases lay in between. Germline V gives CDR1 SGHTA, CDR2 FQGNSA. CDR3 bases: TGTGCCAGCAGCTTGTTCAACGAGCAGTACTTC. This sequence encodes CASSLFNEQYF.

V is TRBV19 and J is TRBJ1-4; the D gene is possibly TRBD1 (5 bases). Germline CDR1 reads LNHDA; CDR2 reads SQIVND (reference sequence). The V end lost 2 bases, the J end lost 2 bases, and 9 bases lay between the germline ends. The CDR3 runs to 15 residues. CDR3 coding DNA: TGTGCCAGTAGTATATGGGCAGGGACTAATGAAAAACTGTTTTTT. Its translation: CASSIWAGTNEKLFF.

This clone was seen a few times. This chain links TRBV25-1 with TRBJ2-4; possibly TRBD1 for D (6 bases). Looked up from germline, CDR1 is MGHDK and CDR2 is SYGVNS. V lost 4 bases and J 5 bases, leaving 9 bases between the germline ends. The CDR3 totals 13 residues. The CDR3 bases are TGTGCCAGCAGTGGACAGGTTGAAAACATTCAGTACTTC. Translation gives CASSGQVENIQYF.

This sequence joins TRBV6-5 and TRBJ1-2; 7 nucleotides match TRBD1. The CDR3 totals 14 residues. V gave up 5 bases and J gave up 5 bases; unmatched junction bases: 8. Germline V gene data show CDR1 as MNHEY and CDR2 as SVGAGI. The CDR3 is CASSLTGEVYGYTF. The CDR3, as DNA: TGTGCCAGCAGTCTTACAGGGGAGGTTTATGGCTACACCTTC.

The chain joins TRBV4-2 to TRBJ2-7; D is unresolved. This CDR3 spans 13 amino acids. Germline V gene lookup returns CDR1 LGHNA and CDR2 YNFKEQ. The V end was cut by 4 bases, the J end by 3 bases, with 10 bases between. As DNA, the CDR3 is TGTGCCAGCAGCCTCGAGGCCCACTACGAGCAGTACTTC. This translates into CASSLEAHYEQYF.

The chain uses TRBV7-8 and TRBJ2-7; 10 nucleotides align to TRBD2. Germline CDR1 and CDR2: SGHVS and FQNEAQ. V lost 2 bases, J lost 0 bases, and 1 base stayed unmatched. This CDR3 is 15 amino acids long. The CDR3 region is CASSLLAGASYEQYF. Here the CDR3 DNA reads TGTGCCAGCAGCTTACTAGCGGGGGCCTCCTACGAGCAGTACTTC.

The chain carries TRBV6-1 and TRBJ2-5; TRBD1 aligns across 8 bases. Losses at the gene ends were 5 bases for V and 6 bases for J; bases not matched to a gene: 8. Germline CDR1 reads MNHNS; CDR2 reads SASEGT. The CDR3 runs to 14 residues. CDR3 bases: TGTGCCAGCAGTTTATCCGGACAGGGAAAGACCCAGTACTTC. The encoded protein is CASSLSGQGKTQYF.

V and J are TRBV30 and TRBJ2-3; TRBD1 is a possible D gene (5 bases). The CDR3 has 14 amino acids. Germline lookup yields CDR1 GTSNPN and CDR2 SVGIG (reference sequence). V lost 4 bases and J 5 bases, leaving 16 bases between the germline ends. The CDR3 protein is CAWMVLGLIDTQYF. The CDR3 region has the DNA TGTGCCTGGATGGTCCTGGGGCTTATAGATACGCAGTATTTT.

The CDR3 sequence is CASSSWDRGSAGANVLTF. Here the CDR3 DNA reads TGTGCCAGCAGTTCGTGGGACAGGGGGTCGGCTGGGGCCAACGTCCTGACTTTC. The chain couples TRBV27 to TRBJ2-6; 11 bases are shared with TRBD1. V lost 4 bases and J lost 2; bases outside the gene matches: 7. The V gene's germline CDR1 is MNHEY and CDR2 SMNVEV (reference sequence). The CDR3 totals 18 residues.

The rearrangement uses TRBV6-6 and TRBJ2-7, with D unclear. The CDR3 runs 14 residues. Germline V lookup: CDR1 MNHNY, CDR2 SVGAGI (reference sequence). V was shortened by 7 bases and J by 1 base, with 14 bases between the two germline ends. DNA of the CDR3: TGTGCCAGCACCAAGTTGGGCCAGTCCTACGAGCAGTACTTC. Its translation is CASTKLGQSYEQYF.

The rearrangement joins TRBV11-2 to TRBJ1-6; 7 bases map to TRBD1. The CDR3 contains 15 residues. J lost 5 bases, V lost 2 bases, and 3 bases had no gene match. The germline V gene encodes CDR1 SGHAT and CDR2 FQNNGV. The CDR3 loop reads CASSLWGTDNSPLHF. In DNA, the CDR3 is TGTGCCAGCAGCTTATGGGGGACAGATAATTCACCCCTCCACTTT.

This clone showed up just a few times. This chain connects TRBV30 to TRBJ2-7; 8 nucleotides align to TRBD1. Per the germline V gene, CDR1 is GTSNPN and CDR2 is SVGIG (reference sequence). J gave up 3 bases and V 4 bases, and 5 bases lay outside the gene matches. The CDR3 covers 13 residues. As DNA, the CDR3 is TGTGCCTGGACCGGGACAGGATTCTACGAGCAGTACTTC. As protein: CAWTGTGFYEQYF.

This clone was detected once. The chain carries TRBV30 and TRBJ2-7, with 8 bases matching TRBD1. The ends lost 3 bases at V and 3 bases at J; junction bases unmatched: 4. The germline gives CDR1 GTSNPN, CDR2 SVGIG (reference sequence). The CDR3 length is 13 residues. The CDR3 region has the DNA TGTGCCTGGAGAGGGACAGGTGACTACGAGCAGTACTTC. Translating it yields CAWRGTGDYEQYF.

The chain has TRBV7-9 and TRBJ1-5; 7 bases map to TRBD1. In germline, CDR1 is SEHNR, CDR2 FQNEAQ (reference sequence). The CDR3 sequence is 15 residues long. The V gene end was trimmed by 2 bases and the J gene end by 6 bases; junction bases not matched to a gene: 7. CDR3 region: CASSLRGGESQPQHF. The CDR3 coding sequence is TGTGCCAGCAGCTTAAGAGGGGGCGAAAGTCAGCCCCAGCATTTT.